The sequence of this T cell receptor beta chain was determined in a study of T cell repertoires in cytomegalovirus infection. For the study at large: Use of recently identified HLA-C-restricted and well-studied HLA-B-restricted CMV epitopes was part of the study. Public TCR beta signatures were indicative of both CMV infection and a matching HLA type.

CDR1 is MNHNY and CDR2 is SVGAGI in the germline V gene (reference sequence). Trimming at V came to 2 bases and at J to 7 bases, leaving 3 bases not matched to a gene. This CDR3 region has 14 residues. TCRdb processed the reads anew with MiXCR; each CDR3 protein has one entry. Of about 830,000 distinct CDR3 sequences in the sample, less than 35% are singletons; the top ten hold around 12%. Whole-study findings and limits: The response measured ex vivo was dominated by TCR beta clonotypes (HLA-C-restricted and CMV-specific).

This clonotype has more than one count but fewer than ten. What it binds is not known. The rearrangement links TRBV6-6 to TRBJ2-1; 9 bases fit TRBD2. Sequenced material: cultured CD8+ T cells from PBMCs, taken from culture after CMV antigen stimulation. The sequence came from a human donor in good health (CMV status not recorded). Some clones in this sample may be carry-over from other donors' samples. In DNA, the CDR3 is TGTGCCAGCAGTTACGCGGGGGGGCCGAATGAGCAGTTCTTC. Translated, it gives CASSYAGGPNEQFF.